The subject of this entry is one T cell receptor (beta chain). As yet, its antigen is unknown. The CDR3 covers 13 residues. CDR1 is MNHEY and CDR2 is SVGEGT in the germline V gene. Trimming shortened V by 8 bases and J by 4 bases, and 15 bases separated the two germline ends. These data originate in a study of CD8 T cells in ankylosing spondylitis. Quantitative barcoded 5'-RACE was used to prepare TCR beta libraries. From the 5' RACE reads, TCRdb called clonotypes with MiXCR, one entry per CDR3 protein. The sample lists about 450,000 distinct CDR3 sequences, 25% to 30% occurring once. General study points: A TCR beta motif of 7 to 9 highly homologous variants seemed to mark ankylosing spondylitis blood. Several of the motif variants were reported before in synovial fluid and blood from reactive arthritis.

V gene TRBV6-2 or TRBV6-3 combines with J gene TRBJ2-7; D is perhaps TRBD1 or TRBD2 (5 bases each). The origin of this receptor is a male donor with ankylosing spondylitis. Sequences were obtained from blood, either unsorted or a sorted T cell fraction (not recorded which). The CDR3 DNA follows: TGTGCCAGCTCCGTGAGGGGACGGTACGAGCAGTACGTC. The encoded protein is CASSVRGRYEQYV.